This passage covers 16 T cell receptor beta chains from one sample sequenced in a study of T cells in Graves' hyperthyroidism and ophthalmopathy. The investigators amplified TCR beta CDR3 regions from RNA transcripts. First-round RT-PCR with HTBI primers amplified the TCR CDR3 region. TCRdb analysed the multiplex PCR reads with MiXCR anew, one entry per CDR3 protein. Of around 540,000 distinct CDR3 sequences listed, 40% to 55% are singletons. Material: peripheral blood or thyroid tissue (not recorded which). The receptors originated from a woman aged 18-29 years with Graves' hyperthyroidism.

The chain joins TRBV2 to TRBJ2-2; D is perhaps TRBD2 (6 bases). CDR1 is SNHLY, CDR2 FYNNEI, per germline. The V end lost 2 bases, the J end lost 2 bases, and 12 bases lay between the germline ends. The CDR3 runs 16 residues. The CDR3: CASSEWISGNTGELFF. The CDR3 DNA reads TGTGCCAGCAGTGAATGGATTAGCGGTAACACCGGGGAGCTGTTTTTT.

The chain is built from TRBV7-4 and TRBJ1-2; D not resolved. CDR3 length: 17 residues. The germline gives CDR1 SGHVT, CDR2 SQSDAQ. The V end lost 1 base, the J end lost 2 bases, and 17 bases lay between the germline ends. This chain's CDR3 is CASSLEGKPERNYGYTF. Here the CDR3 DNA reads TGTGCCAGCAGCTTAGAGGGAAAACCTGAAAGGAACTATGGCTACACCTTC.

This clonotype was found many times. This rearrangement joins TRBV29-1 to TRBJ2-7; D may be TRBD1 (5 bases). This CDR3 comprises 11 residues. Trimming took 6 bases from V and 9 from J, leaving 15 bases between them. Germline V gene lookup returns CDR1 SQVTM and CDR2 ANQGSEA. This chain's CDR3 is CSVVTGFGQYF. The DNA of the CDR3 is TGCAGCGTGGTAACAGGCTTCGGGCAGTACTTC.

The chain joins TRBV2 to TRBJ2-2; TRBD1 agrees at 7 bases. The CDR3 consists of 14 residues. The trim removed 6 bases at V and 4 bases at J, leaving 5 bases unmatched. Germline CDR1 and CDR2: SNHLY and FYNNEI. The CDR3 DNA follows: TGTGCCAGCAGAGACAGGGACGGCACCGGGGAGCTGTTTTTT. Protein sequence: CASRDRDGTGELFF.

The J gene is TRBJ1-2, the V gene TRBV5-4, with D perhaps TRBD1 (6 bases). This CDR3 contains 13 residues. Germline assignment: CDR1 SGHNT and CDR2 YYREEE (reference sequence). V lost 4 bases to trimming and J lost 8 bases, with 15 bases between them. In DNA, the CDR3 is TGTGCCAGCAGCGACGGACAGTGGCAAGGCTACACCTTC. Amino acid sequence: CASSDGQWQGYTF. The whole variable domain, filled in from reference TRBV5-4 and TRBJ1-2, reads ETGVTQSPTHLIKTRGQQVTLRCSSQSGHNTVSWYQQALGQGPQFIFQYYREEENGRGNFPPRFSGLQFPNYSSELNVNALELDDSALYLCASSDGQWQGYTFGSGTRLTVV.

This clonotype was recorded many times. The chain links TRBV7-3 to TRBJ1-6; weak D call: TRBD1 (6 bases). CDR1 is SGHTA, CDR2 FQGTGA, per germline. This CDR3 is built from 15 residues. V was trimmed by 6 bases and J by 6 bases, leaving 15 bases between them. The CDR3 bases are TGTGCCAGCAGTCCCGCCGGGACAACTAATTCACCCCTCCACTTT. Amino acid sequence: CASSPAGTTNSPLHF.

This clonotype was detected once. This chain links TRBV5-4 with TRBJ1-5; TRBD1 matches at 10 bases. CDR3 length: 18 amino acids. Trimming took 4 bases from V and 0 from J; bases not matched to a gene: 10. The germline gives CDR1 SGHNT, CDR2 YYREEE (reference sequence). The CDR3 sequence is CASSTWTGGRGSNQPQHF. The DNA of the CDR3 is TGTGCCAGCAGCACATGGACAGGGGGAAGAGGTAGCAATCAGCCCCAGCATTTT.

The rearrangement joins TRBV20-1 to TRBJ2-7, with 11 bases lining up with TRBD2. V was clipped by 6 bases and J by 9 bases; unmatched bases: 4. In germline, CDR1 is DFQATT, CDR2 SNEGSKA (reference sequence). This CDR3 has 11 amino acids. In nucleotides, the CDR3 is TGCAGTGCAGGACTAGCGGGTTTGCAGTACTTC. The encoded protein is CSAGLAGLQYF.

The chain recombines TRBV15 with TRBJ1-2; 8 bases agree with TRBD1. CDR1 LNHNV and CDR2 YYDKDF come from the germline V gene (reference sequence). V was clipped by 3 bases and J by 3 bases; unmatched bases: 3. The CDR3 length is 14 residues. The DNA of the CDR3 is TGTGCCACCAGCAGTCCGGACAGGGACTATGGCTACACCTTC. Protein: CATSSPDRDYGYTF.

This chain links TRBV5-1 with TRBJ2-7, with no clear D. Per the germline V gene, CDR1 is SGHRS and CDR2 is YFSETQ. V lost 0 bases and J 7 bases, leaving 11 bases between the germline ends. There are 13 residues in the CDR3. The CDR3 loop reads CASSLEGSSEQYF. DNA for the CDR3: TGCGCCAGCAGCTTGGAAGGGTCGAGTGAGCAGTACTTC.

This clonotype was seen a few times. V is TRBV7-3 and J is TRBJ1-1; D unresolved. The ends were cut back, 8 bases at V and 4 bases at J, with 14 bases in the middle. CDR3 size: 13 residues. Germline CDR1 reads SGHTA; CDR2 reads FQGTGA. The CDR3 spells CASGRERGTEAFF. The CDR3 coding sequence is TGTGCCAGCGGGCGGGAGCGGGGCACTGAAGCTTTCTTT. Full variable domain (outside the CDR3, taken from reference TRBV7-3 and TRBJ1-1): GAGVSQTPSNKVTEKGKYVELRCDPISGHTALYWYRQSLGQGPEFLIYFQGTGAADDSGLPNDRFFAVRPEGSVSTLKIQRTERGDSAVYLCASGRERGTEAFFGQGTRLTVV.

This chain uses TRBV7-9 with TRBJ2-7; 8 positions agree with TRBD1. Unmatched junction bases numbered 4, after V lost 3 bases and J lost 3 bases. CDR1 and CDR2 (germline): SEHNR, FQNEAQ (reference sequence). This CDR3 region has 14 residues. CDR3 sequence (DNA): TGTGCCAGCAGCTTCGACAGGGGACACTACGAGCAGTACTTC. Protein: CASSFDRGHYEQYF.

The DNA of the CDR3 is TGCAGCGTTGAAGGGGGGATCGGTGGCTACACCTTC. Protein sequence: CSVEGGIGGYTF. This sequence joins TRBV29-1 and TRBJ1-2; tentative D call: TRBD1 (5 bases). The length of the CDR3 is 12 residues. V gave up 1 base and J gave up 7 bases, with 10 bases separating them. Germline CDR1 reads SQVTM; CDR2 reads ANQGSEA.

This clonotype was seen a few times. The V and J genes are TRBV7-8 and TRBJ2-7; D may be TRBD2 (5 bases). Trimming left V 6 bases short and J 2 bases short, with 14 bases between. The CDR3 totals 14 residues. Per germline, CDR1 SGHVS and CDR2 FQNEAQ. CDR3 loop: CASSYRESAYEQYF. The CDR3 bases are TGTGCCAGCAGTTATAGGGAGTCCGCCTACGAGCAGTACTTC. Full variable domain (rest looked up from reference TRBV7-8 and TRBJ2-7): GAGVSQSPRYKVAKRGQDVALRCDPISGHVSLFWYQQALGQGPEFLTYFQNEAQLDKSGLPSDRFFAERPEGSVSTLKIQRTQQEDSAVYLCASSYRESAYEQYFGPGTRLTVT.

The chain has TRBV10-3 and TRBJ1-1; D ambiguous. This CDR3 has 13 residues. CDR1 and CDR2 (germline): ENHRY, SYGVKD. The V gene lost 5 bases and the J gene lost 11 bases, with 18 bases spanning the gap. CDR3: CAISLILPMWAFF. The DNA of the CDR3 is TGTGCCATCAGTTTGATTTTACCGATGTGGGCTTTCTTT.

The V gene is TRBV2, the J gene TRBJ1-1, with TRBD1 as a possible D gene (5 bases). Trimming took off 11 bases at V and 3 bases at J, with 19 bases between the two ends. The germline gives CDR1 SNHLY, CDR2 FYNNEI. The CDR3 sequence is 14 residues long. The CDR3 sequence is CAGQTVGGDTEAFF. As DNA, the CDR3 is TGTGCCGGCCAGACGGTGGGGGGGGACACTGAAGCTTTCTTT.